The rows below give T cell receptor beta chains drawn from one sample of a study of blood T cell repertoires in COVID-19. Assay used: immunoSEQ multiplex PCR; TCRdb lists only in-frame clones, some missing. The repertoire includes more than 300,000 clones, under 95% of them detected once, and about 3.5% sits in the top ten. Sequenced: peripheral blood. These receptors came from a woman aged 18-29 years who had recovered from COVID-19. Each CDR3 is given with its conserved first and last residue. D genes are given only for firm matches.

>-|15|TRBV30|TRBJ1-1
TGTGCCTGGACCAGACGGAGGCGAGTGAACACTGAAGCTTTCTTT
CAWTRRRRVNTEAFF
>-|13|TRBV6-5|TRBJ1-2
TGTGCCAGCAGCTGGGGGGGGCATGATGGCTACACCTTC
CASSWGGHDGYTF
>-|14|TRBV13|TRBJ2-1
TGTGCCAGCAGCTTAGTCGTACTAGAAAATGAGCAGTTCTTC
CASSLVVLENEQFF
>-|15|TRBV6-5|TRBJ1-5
TGTGCCAGCAGTTATAAGGGAGGGAGCAATCAGCCCCAGCATTTT
CASSYKGGSNQPQHF
>TRBD1|15|TRBV15|TRBJ2-5
TGTGCCACCAGCAGAGCGGGACGCTCAGGGGGGACCCAGTACTTC
CATSRAGRSGGTQYF
>-|16|TRBV3-1/TRBV3-2|TRBJ1-1
TGTGCCAGCAGCCAAGATAAGTCGCGGATGAACACTGAAGCTTTCTTT
CASSQDKSRMNTEAFF
>-|17|TRBV27|TRBJ1-5
TGTGCCAGCAGTGCCGAAGGCTACCCACAGTCCAATCAGCCCCAGCATTTT
CASSAEGYPQSNQPQHF
>TRBD2|15|TRBV30|TRBJ2-5
TGTGCCTGGAGTGTTGGGACTAGCGGGAGAGGGACCCAGTACTTC
CAWSVGTSGRGTQYF
>-|16|TRBV4-3|TRBJ1-4
TGCGCCAGCAGCCAAGATTTGGGGGGGGTTGGGGAAAAACTGTTTTTT
CASSQDLGGVGEKLFF
>TRBD1|16|TRBV10-3|TRBJ2-1
TGTGCCATCAGTGAGTCTCCGGGACAGGACTACAATGAGCAGTTCTTC
CAISESPGQDYNEQFF